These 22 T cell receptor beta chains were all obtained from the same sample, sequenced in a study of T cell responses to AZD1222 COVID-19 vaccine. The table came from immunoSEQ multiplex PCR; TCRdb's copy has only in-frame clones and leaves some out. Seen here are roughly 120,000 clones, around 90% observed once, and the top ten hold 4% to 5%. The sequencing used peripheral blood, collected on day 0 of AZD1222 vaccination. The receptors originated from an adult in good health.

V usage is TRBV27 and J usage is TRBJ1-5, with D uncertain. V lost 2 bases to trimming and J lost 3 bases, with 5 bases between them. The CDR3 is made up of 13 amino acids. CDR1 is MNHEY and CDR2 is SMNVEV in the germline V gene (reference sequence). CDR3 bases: TGTGCCAGCAGTTTAACATTCAATCAGCCCCAGCATTTT. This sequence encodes CASSLTFNQPQHF.

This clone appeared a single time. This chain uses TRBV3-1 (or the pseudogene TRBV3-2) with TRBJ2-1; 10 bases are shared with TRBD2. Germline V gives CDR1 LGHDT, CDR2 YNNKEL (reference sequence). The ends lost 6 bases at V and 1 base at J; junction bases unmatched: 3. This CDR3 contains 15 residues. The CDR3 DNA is TGTGCCAGCAGTCGGACTAGCGGTTCCTACAATGAGCAGTTCTTC. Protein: CASSRTSGSYNEQFF.

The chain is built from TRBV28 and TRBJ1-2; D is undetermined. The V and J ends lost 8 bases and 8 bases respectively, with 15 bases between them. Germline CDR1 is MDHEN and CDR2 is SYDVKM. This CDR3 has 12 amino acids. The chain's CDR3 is CASSSPGLGYTF. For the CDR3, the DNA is TGTGCCAGCTCCTCCCCGGGTCTGGGCTACACCTTC.

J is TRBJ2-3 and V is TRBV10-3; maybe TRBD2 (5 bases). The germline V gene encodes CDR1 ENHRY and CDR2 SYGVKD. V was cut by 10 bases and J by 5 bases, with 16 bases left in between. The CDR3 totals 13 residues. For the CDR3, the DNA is TGTGCCAACCAGCCCGGTGCGGGAGATACGCAGTATTTT. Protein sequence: CANQPGAGDTQYF.

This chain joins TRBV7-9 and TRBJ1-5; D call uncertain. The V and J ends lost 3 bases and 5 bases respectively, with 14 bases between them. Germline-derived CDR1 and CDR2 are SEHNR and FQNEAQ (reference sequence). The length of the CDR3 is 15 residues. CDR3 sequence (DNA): TGTGCCAGCAGCTTTGACGGACTGAGATATCAGCCCCAGCATTTT. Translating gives CASSFDGLRYQPQHF.

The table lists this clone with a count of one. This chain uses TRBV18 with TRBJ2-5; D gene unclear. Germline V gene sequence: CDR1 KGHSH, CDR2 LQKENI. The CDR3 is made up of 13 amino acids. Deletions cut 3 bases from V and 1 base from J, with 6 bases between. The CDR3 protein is CASSPRTQETQYF. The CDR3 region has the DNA TGTGCCAGCTCACCGAGGACCCAAGAGACCCAGTACTTC.

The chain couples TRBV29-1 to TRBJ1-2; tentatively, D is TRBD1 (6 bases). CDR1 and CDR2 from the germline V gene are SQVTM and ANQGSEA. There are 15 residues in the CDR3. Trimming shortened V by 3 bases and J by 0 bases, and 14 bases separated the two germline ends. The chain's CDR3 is CSVDGGPETNYGYTF. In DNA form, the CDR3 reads TGCAGCGTTGATGGGGGGCCAGAGACTAACTATGGCTACACCTTC.

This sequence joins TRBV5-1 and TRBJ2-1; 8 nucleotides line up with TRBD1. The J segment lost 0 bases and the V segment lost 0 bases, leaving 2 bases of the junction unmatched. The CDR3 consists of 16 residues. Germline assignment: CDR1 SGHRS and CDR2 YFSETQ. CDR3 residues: CASSLAGQASYNEQFF. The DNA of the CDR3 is TGCGCCAGCAGCTTGGCGGGACAGGCCTCCTACAATGAGCAGTTCTTC.

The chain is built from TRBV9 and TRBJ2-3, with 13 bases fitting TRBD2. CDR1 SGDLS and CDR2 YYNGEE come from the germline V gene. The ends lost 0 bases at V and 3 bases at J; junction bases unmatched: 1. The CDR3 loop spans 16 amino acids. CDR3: CASSVGLAGGTDTQYF. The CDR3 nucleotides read TGTGCCAGCAGCGTAGGACTAGCGGGAGGAACAGATACGCAGTATTTT.

The CDR3 DNA reads as TGCGCCAGCAGCTTACTAGCGGGGTTTGAAGAGACCCAGTACTTC. Protein product: CASSLLAGFEETQYF. V gene TRBV5-1 combines with J gene TRBJ2-5, with 10 bases aligning to TRBD2. This CDR3 is built from 15 residues. CDR1 and CDR2 from the germline V gene are SGHRS and YFSETQ. Germline trimming cut 2 bases from V and 3 bases from J; bases unmatched to any gene: 4. The variable domain in full, with the rest retrieved from reference TRBV5-1 and TRBJ2-5, is KAGVTQTPRYLIKTRGQQVTLSCSPISGHRSVSWYQQTPGQGLQFLFEYFSETQRNKGNFPGRFSGRQFSNSRSEMNVSTLELGDSALYLCASSLLAGFEETQYFGPGTRLLVL.

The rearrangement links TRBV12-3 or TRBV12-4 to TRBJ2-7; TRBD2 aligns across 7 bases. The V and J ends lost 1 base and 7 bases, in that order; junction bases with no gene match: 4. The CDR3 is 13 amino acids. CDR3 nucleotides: TGTGCCAGCAGTTTAGGTACGGGACTAGAGCAGTACTTC. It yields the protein CASSLGTGLEQYF.

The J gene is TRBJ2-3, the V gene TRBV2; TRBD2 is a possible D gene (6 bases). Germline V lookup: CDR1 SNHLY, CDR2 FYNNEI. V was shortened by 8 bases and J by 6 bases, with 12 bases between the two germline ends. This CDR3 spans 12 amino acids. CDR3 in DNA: TGTGCCAGCGGTCCGAGCGGGGATACGCAGTATTTT. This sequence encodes CASGPSGDTQYF. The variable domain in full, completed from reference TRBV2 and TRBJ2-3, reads EPEVTQTPSHQVTQMGQEVILRCVPISNHLYFYWYRQILGQKVEFLVSFYNNEISEKSEIFDDQFSVERPDGSNFTLKIRSTKLEDSAMYFCASGPSGDTQYFGPGTRLTVL.

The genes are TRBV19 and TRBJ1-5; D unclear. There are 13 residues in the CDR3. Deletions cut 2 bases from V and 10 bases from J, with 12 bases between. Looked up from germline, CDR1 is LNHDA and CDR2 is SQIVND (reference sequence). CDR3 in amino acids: CASSIRDDRPQHF. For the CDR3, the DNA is TGTGCCAGTAGTATACGGGATGATCGACCCCAGCATTTT.

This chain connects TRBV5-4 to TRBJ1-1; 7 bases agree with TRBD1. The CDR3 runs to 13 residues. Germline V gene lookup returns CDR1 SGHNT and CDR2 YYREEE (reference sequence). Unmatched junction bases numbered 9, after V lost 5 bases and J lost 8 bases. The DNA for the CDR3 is TGTGCCAGCAGTCTAACTGACAGGGTGGAAGCTTTCTTT. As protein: CASSLTDRVEAFF.

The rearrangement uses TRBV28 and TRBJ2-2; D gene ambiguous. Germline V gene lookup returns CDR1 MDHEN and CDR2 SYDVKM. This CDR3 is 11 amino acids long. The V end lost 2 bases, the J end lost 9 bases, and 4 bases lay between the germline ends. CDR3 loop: CASSLEWELFF. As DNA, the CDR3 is TGTGCCAGCAGTTTAGAATGGGAGCTGTTTTTT.

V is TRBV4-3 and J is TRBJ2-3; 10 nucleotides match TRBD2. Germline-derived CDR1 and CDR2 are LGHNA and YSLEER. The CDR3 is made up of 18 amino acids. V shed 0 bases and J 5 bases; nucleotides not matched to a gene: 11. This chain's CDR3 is CASSQDGGAGGRKDTQYF. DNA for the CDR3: TGCGCCAGCAGCCAAGATGGGGGAGCGGGGGGGAGGAAAGATACGCAGTATTTT.

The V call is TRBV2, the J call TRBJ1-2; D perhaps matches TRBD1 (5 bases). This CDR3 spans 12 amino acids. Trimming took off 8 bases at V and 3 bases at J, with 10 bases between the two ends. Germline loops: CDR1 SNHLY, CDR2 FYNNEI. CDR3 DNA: TGTGCCAGCGGCGGGGACGACTATGGCTACACCTTC. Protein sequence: CASGGDDYGYTF. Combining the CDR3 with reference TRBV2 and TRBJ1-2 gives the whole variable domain EPEVTQTPSHQVTQMGQEVILRCVPISNHLYFYWYRQILGQKVEFLVSFYNNEISEKSEIFDDQFSVERPDGSNFTLKIRSTKLEDSAMYFCASGGDDYGYTFGSGTRLTVV.

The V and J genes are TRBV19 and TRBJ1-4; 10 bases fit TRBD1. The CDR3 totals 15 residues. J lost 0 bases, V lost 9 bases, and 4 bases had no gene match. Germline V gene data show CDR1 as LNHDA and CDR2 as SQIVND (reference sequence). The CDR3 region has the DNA TGTGCCAGCGGACAGGGGGGTACAACTAATGAAAAACTGTTTTTT. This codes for CASGQGGTTNEKLFF.

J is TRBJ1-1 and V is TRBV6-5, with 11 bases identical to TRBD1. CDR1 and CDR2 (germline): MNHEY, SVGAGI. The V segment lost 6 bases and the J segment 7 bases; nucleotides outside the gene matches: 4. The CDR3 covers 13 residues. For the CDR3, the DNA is TGTGCCAGCAGACCGGGACAGGGGGTTGAAGCTTTCTTT. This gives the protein CASRPGQGVEAFF.

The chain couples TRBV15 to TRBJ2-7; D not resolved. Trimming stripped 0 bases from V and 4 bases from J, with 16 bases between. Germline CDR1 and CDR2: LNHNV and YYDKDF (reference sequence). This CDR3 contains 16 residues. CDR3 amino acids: CATSRDREKGRYEQYF. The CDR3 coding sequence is TGTGCCACCAGCAGAGATAGGGAAAAGGGTCGTTACGAGCAGTACTTC.

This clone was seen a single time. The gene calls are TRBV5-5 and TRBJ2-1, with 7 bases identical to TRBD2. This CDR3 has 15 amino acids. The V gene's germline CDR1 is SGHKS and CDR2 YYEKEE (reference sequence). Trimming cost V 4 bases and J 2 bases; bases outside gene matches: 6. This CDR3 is CASSVSGITYNEQFF. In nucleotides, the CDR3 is TGTGCCAGCAGCGTAAGCGGGATTACCTACAATGAGCAGTTCTTC.

The CDR3 loop is CASSLESLGNQPQHF. The CDR3 DNA follows: TGTGCCAGCAGCCTGGAGAGCCTCGGCAATCAGCCCCAGCATTTT. J is TRBJ1-5 and V is TRBV28; D unclear. Trimming left V 6 bases short and J 2 bases short, with 14 bases between. This CDR3 is 15 amino acids long. CDR1 and CDR2 (germline): MDHEN, SYDVKM.